This T cell receptor (beta chain) emerged from a study of breast tumors, draining lymph nodes, adjacent tissues. Notes on the study in general: That most tumor T cells come from lymph nodes remained unproven. Tumors had less TCR diversity than lymph nodes, more than nontumor tissue. Findings are consistent with lymph node origin and intratumoral expansion of most tumor T cells. Tumor and nontumor repertoires were significantly more similar in luminal-like than in basal-like breast cancer.

The lymph nodes were axillary draining lymph nodes from breast cancer patients. The table lists this clonotype with a count of one. Antigen: not known. TCRdb re-called the multiplex PCR reads through MiXCR, storing one row per CDR3 protein. The sample carries 150,000 to 200,000 distinct CDR3 sequences, around 33% recorded once. The sequence was collected from a female donor with breast cancer. Some clones in this sample may be carry-over from other donors' samples. The sample taken for sequencing was axillary lymph node tissue.

For the CDR3, the DNA is TGCAGCGTTGACCTTGGCGGGAGAAGCAATGAGCAGCCCCAGCATTTT. Encoded protein: CSVDLGGRSNEQPQHF. The chain recombines TRBV29-1 with TRBJ1-5, with D unclear. The CDR3 runs 16 residues. The germline gives CDR1 SQVTM, CDR2 ANQGSEA. The ends were cut back, 3 bases at V and 7 bases at J, with 22 bases in the middle.